The rows below give T cell receptor beta chains drawn from one sample of a study of cytomegalovirus exposure and HLA in healthy donors. Generated by immunoSEQ multiplex PCR, the TCRdb table keeps only in-frame clones and is missing some. The sample has 200,000 to 250,000 clones, approximately 70% seen once. Sequenced sample: PBMCs. The receptors come from a woman in her twenties or thirties in good health and CMV-seronegative. CDR3s include the opening cysteine and the closing phenylalanine or tryptophan. Each record gives: clone size, V gene, J gene, CDR3 length, D gene, CDR3 protein, CDR3 DNA. The D gene is left open where the match is weak. Clone size is shown for a subset of rows, as once, few, many or a class of expanded clone.

-	TRBV11-3	TRBJ2-7	13	-	CASSLGETYEQYF	TGTGCCAGCAGCCTAGGAGAAACCTACGAGCAGTACTTC
-	TRBV7-9	TRBJ2-5	14	-	CASSGHLAQETQYF	TGTGCCAGCAGCGGACATCTGGCACAAGAGACCCAGTACTTC
-	TRBV19	TRBJ1-1	14	-	CASSIGQINTEAFF	TGTGCCAGTAGTATAGGGCAGATTAACACTGAAGCTTTCTTT
-	TRBV10-3	TRBJ2-6	23	-	CAISEAGLSNDPLPSPGANVLTF	TGTGCCATCAGTGAGGCGGGACTGAGCAATGATCCACTCCCCTCCCCTGGGGCCAACGTCCTGACTTTC
-	TRBV5-1	TRBJ2-2	14	TRBD1	CASYGTGGTGELFF	TGCGCCAGCTACGGGACAGGGGGCACCGGGGAGCTGTTTTTT
-	TRBV7-9	TRBJ1-1	12	-	CASSLEAGRAFF	TGTGCCAGCAGCTTAGAGGCAGGGCGAGCTTTCTTT
few	TRBV10-3	TRBJ1-1	15	-	CASGPGFRVGTEAFF	TGTGCCAGCGGACCAGGGTTTCGGGTGGGCACTGAAGCTTTCTTT
-	TRBV30	TRBJ2-3	13	-	CAWSGGPTDTQYF	TGTGCCTGGTCAGGAGGGCCCACAGATACGCAGTATTTT
-	TRBV30	TRBJ1-1	16	TRBD1	CAYKTRQGAGNTEAFF	TGTGCCTACAAAACCCGACAGGGGGCAGGGAACACTGAAGCTTTCTTT
-	TRBV7-9	TRBJ1-3	18	TRBD1	CASSLGPGQGSSGNTIYF	TGTGCCAGCAGCTTAGGACCAGGACAGGGTAGCTCTGGAAACACCATATATTTT
-	TRBV7-3	TRBJ1-2	15	TRBD1	CASSPTWDRGYGYTF	TGTGCCAGCAGCCCAACCTGGGACAGGGGGTATGGCTACACCTTC
-	TRBV5-1	TRBJ2-1	15	TRBD2	CASSLEGLGYNEQFF	TGCGCCAGCAGCTTGGAGGGACTAGGATACAATGAGCAGTTCTTC
-	TRBV30	TRBJ2-7	15	-	CAWSSRTGTPYEQYF	TGTGCCTGGAGTTCCCGAACCGGGACTCCCTACGAGCAGTACTTC
-	TRBV9	TRBJ2-1	15	TRBD2	CASSVGLAGENEQFF	TGTGCCAGCAGCGTAGGTCTAGCGGGAGAAAATGAGCAGTTCTTC
-	TRBV6-5	TRBJ1-1	11	-	CASRAGVEAFF	TGTGCCAGCAGAGCAGGGGTTGAAGCTTTCTTT
-	TRBV18	TRBJ2-3	18	TRBD2	CASSSPPGIAGDSDTQYF	TGTGCCAGCTCATCCCCGCCTGGGATAGCGGGAGACTCAGATACGCAGTATTTT
-	TRBV7-9	TRBJ2-1	18	TRBD2	CASSLTPWLAGWNNEQFF	TGTGCCAGCAGCTTAACCCCCTGGCTAGCGGGGTGGAACAATGAGCAGTTCTTC